The source of this TCR beta chain is a study of identical twins. This clonotype was counted at least ten times. The antigen remains undetermined. TCRdb called the 5' RACE reads again in MiXCR, with one record for every CDR3 protein. In the table there are about 220,000 distinct CDR3 sequences, 6.5% to 8.5% of which are singletons. Overall study findings and caveats: Beta clonotypes that were abundant in cord blood contained fewer insertions, a pattern absent from memory repertoires.

This sample was also put to use in a study of yellow fever vaccine responses in identical twins. That paper states: Twins reportedly showed a vaccine T cell response that seemed partly convergent and partly personalized.

The receptor was isolated from a woman between 18 and 29 years old in good health. Sequencing was carried out using memory (CD45RO+) T cells sorted from blood.

The DNA for the CDR3 is TGCAGTGCTAACCTCGTGGGAGGGTCCGGGGAGCTGTTTTTT. It codes for CSANLVGGSGELFF. V gene TRBV20-1 combines with J gene TRBJ2-2; 7 bases agree with TRBD2. The length of the CDR3 is 14 residues. Germline assignment: CDR1 DFQATT and CDR2 SNEGSKA (reference sequence). V was clipped by 4 bases and J by 6 bases; unmatched bases: 8.